One sample yielded the 31 T cell receptor beta chains listed below, sequenced in a study of T cells in Graves' hyperthyroidism and ophthalmopathy. Researchers took RNA transcripts and amplified the TCR beta CDR3 regions from them. The study used the HTBI primer set for a first-round RT-PCR of the TCR CDR3. TCRdb redid the calling of the multiplex PCR reads with MiXCR, one entry per CDR3 protein. Here the sample spans a few hundred thousand distinct CDR3 sequences, about 43% being singletons. The sample was peripheral blood or thyroid tissue (not recorded which). These TCRs come from a woman younger than 35 with Graves' hyperthyroidism.

This chain joins TRBV29-1 and TRBJ2-6; TRBD1 matches at 9 bases. The CDR3 consists of 16 residues. CDR1 is SQVTM, CDR2 ANQGSEA, per germline. Trimming cost V 6 bases and J 0 bases; bases outside gene matches: 6. The DNA of the CDR3 is TGCAGCGTCGGGACAGGGCCGAACTCTGGGGCCAACGTCCTGACTTTC. Its protein is CSVGTGPNSGANVLTF.

The chain couples TRBV20-1 to TRBJ1-2; 8 nucleotides align to TRBD1. The trim removed 0 bases at V and 6 bases at J, leaving 15 bases unmatched. This CDR3 comprises 17 residues. CDR1 and CDR2 (germline): DFQATT, SNEGSKA (reference sequence). The CDR3 nucleotides are TGCAGTGCTAGAGATCCATACAGGGGGGCTAGTCGGAATGGCTACACCTTC. Translating gives CSARDPYRGASRNGYTF.

Ten or more counts support this clonotype. The gene calls are TRBV2 and TRBJ1-5; TRBD1 aligns across 7 bases. V was clipped by 5 bases and J by 3 bases; unmatched bases: 7. Germline CDR1 reads SNHLY; CDR2 reads FYNNEI. The CDR3 loop spans 15 amino acids. Written as DNA, the CDR3 is TGTGCCAGCAGTCGAGACAGGGAAAACAATCAGCCCCAGCATTTT. It encodes CASSRDRENNQPQHF.

V and J are TRBV6-1 and TRBJ2-7; TRBD2 agrees at 13 bases. Germline V gives CDR1 MNHNS, CDR2 SASEGT. This CDR3 region has 15 residues. Losses at the gene ends were 8 bases for V and 4 bases for J; bases not matched to a gene: 8. The CDR3 loop reads CASRLEGLAGYEQYF. CDR3 DNA sequence: TGTGCCAGCCGTCTGGAGGGACTAGCGGGATACGAGCAGTACTTC.

The J gene is TRBJ1-1, the V gene TRBV29-1; D remains ambiguous. CDR1 is SQVTM, CDR2 ANQGSEA, per germline. Trimming shortened V by 8 bases and J by 2 bases, and 12 bases separated the two germline ends. CDR3 length equals 12 residues. CDR3: CSFSRRNTEAFF. In DNA form, the CDR3 reads TGCAGCTTCAGTCGGCGAAACACTGAAGCTTTCTTT.

The chain employs TRBV4-1 and TRBJ1-1, with 8 bases lining up with TRBD1. After removal of 0 bases from V and 7 bases from J, the junction contained 4 bases not matched to a gene. Per the germline V gene, CDR1 is MGHRA and CDR2 is YSYEKL. There are 14 residues in the CDR3. CDR3 region: CASSQDGQGYEAFF. The CDR3 DNA reads TGCGCCAGCAGCCAAGATGGACAGGGATATGAAGCTTTCTTT.

This clonotype was picked up many times. The V and J genes are TRBV24-1 and TRBJ1-2; TRBD1 matches at 9 bases. The CDR3 contains 15 residues. V shed 5 bases, J shed 7 bases, and the junction held 10 bases outside the gene matches. Germline assignment: CDR1 KGHDR and CDR2 SFDVKD. The CDR3 coding sequence is TGTGCCACCAGTGGGACCCGGACAGGGGAAATTGGCTACACCTTC. Its protein product is CATSGTRTGEIGYTF.

There are a few counts of this clonotype. The V gene is TRBV12-3 or TRBV12-4, the J gene TRBJ1-1; 8 nucleotides line up with TRBD1. The CDR3 sequence is 12 residues long. V was pared by 5 bases and J by 7 bases, with 3 bases of the junction left unmatched. The CDR3: CASSGQGDEAFF. Written as DNA, the CDR3 is TGTGCCAGCAGTGGACAGGGTGATGAAGCTTTCTTT.

The chain has TRBV10-3 and TRBJ1-2; D is perhaps TRBD1 (6 bases). The CDR3 runs to 19 residues. The V end was cut by 0 bases, the J end by 0 bases, with 20 bases between. Per germline, CDR1 ENHRY and CDR2 SYGVKD. The CDR3 DNA follows: TGTGCCATCAGTGAGTCGGACCCGAGGGACACTGAAGCTAACTATGGCTACACCTTC. Translated: CAISESDPRDTEANYGYTF.

This clonotype was seen ten or more times. The chain joins TRBV7-2 to TRBJ2-7; 8 bases fit TRBD2. The ends lost 3 bases at V and 0 bases at J; junction bases unmatched: 7. Germline CDR1 is SGHTA and CDR2 is FQGNSA. The CDR3 is made up of 16 amino acids. The CDR3 region is CASSFSLAGSSYEQYF. The CDR3, as DNA: TGTGCCAGCAGCTTCTCCCTAGCGGGTTCCTCCTACGAGCAGTACTTC.

This clonotype has ten or more counts. The DNA for the CDR3 is TGTGCCACCAGCAGAGATAGGGGGCCTGGAAACACCATATATTTT. Translating it yields CATSRDRGPGNTIYF. The genes are TRBV15 and TRBJ1-3, with TRBD1 matching 7 bases. The V segment lost 0 bases and the J segment 2 bases; nucleotides outside the gene matches: 1. The CDR3 is 15 amino acids. Germline V lookup: CDR1 LNHNV, CDR2 YYDKDF (reference sequence).

This clonotype was counted ten times or more. The V gene is TRBV7-3, the J gene TRBJ2-7; TRBD2 agrees at 9 bases. The length of the CDR3 is 17 residues. Germline V lookup: CDR1 SGHTA, CDR2 FQGTGA. J lost 1 base, V lost 5 bases, and 12 bases had no gene match. The CDR3 protein is CASSLRRLAARSYEQYF. The CDR3 nucleotides read TGTGCCAGCAGCCTCAGGCGACTAGCGGCGCGGTCCTACGAGCAGTACTTC.

This clonotype was counted at least ten times. The rearrangement links TRBV5-1 to TRBJ1-5, with D tentatively TRBD1 (6 bases). Germline CDR1 and CDR2: SGHRS and YFSETQ. The germline V and J ends were trimmed by 0 bases and 2 bases, with 9 bases remaining between them. The CDR3 extends over 15 amino acids. CDR3 loop: CASSLGPGGNQPQHF. In DNA form, the CDR3 reads TGCGCCAGCAGCTTGGGACCAGGGGGCAATCAGCCCCAGCATTTT. The full variable domain, its missing parts supplied by reference TRBV5-1 and TRBJ1-5, is KAGVTQTPRYLIKTRGQQVTLSCSPISGHRSVSWYQQTPGQGLQFLFEYFSETQRNKGNFPGRFSGRQFSNSRSEMNVSTLELGDSALYLCASSLGPGGNQPQHFGDGTRLSIL.

The CDR3: CASSEGVNEQFF. CDR3 nucleotides: TGTGCCAGCAGCGAGGGCGTCAATGAGCAGTTCTTC. The chain uses TRBV4-2 and TRBJ2-1; D might be TRBD2 (5 bases). Looked up from germline, CDR1 is LGHNA and CDR2 is YNFKEQ. Trimming removed 5 bases at V and 6 bases at J, with 8 bases between. The CDR3 length is 12 residues.

This clonotype was seen a few times. This sequence joins TRBV5-4 and TRBJ1-1, with TRBD1 as a possible D gene (5 bases). Trimming removed 2 bases at V and 1 base at J, with 12 bases between. Germline V gene data show CDR1 as SGHNT and CDR2 as YYREEE (reference sequence). The CDR3 has 15 amino acids. CDR3 sequence reads: CASSFMGGWNTEAFF. For the CDR3, the DNA is TGTGCCAGCAGCTTCATGGGGGGGTGGAACACTGAAGCTTTCTTT.

This clonotype was seen more than once but under ten times. The chain uses TRBV5-6 and TRBJ2-7; 9 nucleotides agree with TRBD2. The CDR3 consists of 16 residues. Germline V CDR1 and CDR2: SGHDT, YYEEEE. With V trimmed by 7 bases and J by 1 base, 12 bases remained unmatched. CDR3: CASSWIPGLASYEQYF. CDR3 DNA sequence: TGTGCCAGCTCATGGATCCCGGGACTAGCTTCCTACGAGCAGTACTTC.

V gene TRBV7-2 combines with J gene TRBJ1-1; D gene uncertain. Germline V gene lookup returns CDR1 SGHTA and CDR2 FQGNSA. V lost 2 bases and J 12 bases, leaving 19 bases between the germline ends. This CDR3 contains 14 residues. Here the CDR3 DNA reads TGTGCCAGCAGCTTATGGCGGGGTCGACGGGGAACTTTCTTT. Protein: CASSLWRGRRGTFF.

This clonotype came up once. The rearrangement uses TRBV14 and TRBJ2-6, with 7 bases that match TRBD2. Germline V gene sequence: CDR1 SGHDN, CDR2 FVKESK. CDR3 length: 19 residues. Trimming removed 3 bases from V and 5 bases from J; junction bases left unmatched: 16. This CDR3 is CASSHPTKRGPPRANVLTF. CDR3 coding DNA: TGTGCCAGCAGCCATCCCACCAAGCGGGGCCCCCCCCGGGCCAACGTCCTGACTTTC. Complete variable domain (other parts from reference TRBV14 and TRBJ2-6): EAGVTQFPSHSVIEKGQTVTLRCDPISGHDNLYWYRRVMGKEIKFLLHFVKESKQDESGMPNNRFLAERTGGTYSTLKVQPAELEDSGVYFCASSHPTKRGPPRANVLTFGAGSRLTVL.

With respect to this clonotype: A read error may produce the germline difference seen at one junction end. V is TRBV20-1 and J is TRBJ2-5; no firm D call. The CDR3 consists of 9 residues. The germline V gene encodes CDR1 DFQATT and CDR2 SNEGSKA (reference sequence). DNA of the CDR3: TGCAGTGCTAGAGATCACAGTAGCTTC. Translated: CSARDHSSF.

Worth noting for this clonotype: An end of the junction differs from the germline gene, which may be a read error. This chain joins TRBV9 and TRBJ2-3; 9 bases align to TRBD1. Germline loops: CDR1 SGDLS, CDR2 YYNGEE. The CDR3 totals 14 residues. DNA for the CDR3: TGTGCCAGCAGCGCGGGACAGGGCACAGATATGCAGTATTTT. Protein sequence: CASSAGQGTDMQYF.

The chain carries TRBV29-1 and TRBJ1-2; perhaps TRBD1 as D (5 bases). Per germline, CDR1 SQVTM and CDR2 ANQGSEA. The CDR3 is made up of 14 amino acids. The V and J ends lost 4 bases and 6 bases respectively, with 18 bases between them. The CDR3 region is CSVAASGMGDGYTF. CDR3 DNA: TGCAGCGTTGCCGCTAGCGGGATGGGGGATGGCTACACCTTC.

This clonotype was seen at least ten times. The genes are TRBV6-2 or TRBV6-3 and TRBJ2-7; D is undetermined. Per germline, CDR1 MNHEY and CDR2 SVGEGT. This CDR3 has 13 amino acids. Trimming left V 7 bases short and J 2 bases short, with 12 bases between. This CDR3 is CASIRKATYEQYF. CDR3 DNA sequence: TGTGCCAGCATCAGAAAAGCCACCTACGAGCAGTACTTC.

Concerning this clonotype itself: The conserved phenylalanine or tryptophan normally closing the CDR3 is absent here, so this likely arose from a read error. No DNA is shown, since the ends of the CDR3 on it are uncertain; the CDR3 is the one TCRdb lists. The V gene is TRBV7-3, the J gene TRBJ2-7. Germline V gene data show CDR1 as SGHTA and CDR2 as FQGTGA. Including both end residues, the CDR3 is 9 amino acids long. The CDR3 reads CASSLGQDY.

Of note for this clonotype: The conserved final phenylalanine or tryptophan is absent from the CDR3, which likely points to a read error. Because the CDR3's place on the DNA is in doubt, the DNA is left out and the CDR3 is given as listed by TCRdb. The V gene is TRBV4-1, the J gene TRBJ2-5; the listed D gene, TRBD2, was not tested against the DNA. The V gene's germline CDR1 is MGHRA and CDR2 YSYEKL. A total of 9 residues make up the CDR3, ends included. The chain's CDR3 is CASSHPREG.

The chain recombines TRBV29-1 with TRBJ2-7, with no clear D. Between the trimmed V and J ends, which lost 1 base and 5 bases, there was a span of 3 bases. This CDR3 has 10 amino acids. The germline V gene has CDR1 SQVTM and CDR2 ANQGSEA. In nucleotides, the CDR3 is TGCAGCGTTGAAGCCAACGAGCAGTACTTC. Translating it yields CSVEANEQYF.

This clonotype appeared many times. This chain uses TRBV7-9 with TRBJ1-6, with D possibly matching TRBD1 (6 bases). Germline V lookup: CDR1 SEHNR, CDR2 FQNEAQ (reference sequence). With 4 bases removed from V and 0 bases from J, the gap between germline ends came to 7 bases. This CDR3 has 15 residues. The chain's CDR3 is CASSSDSSYNSPLHF. Here the CDR3 DNA reads TGTGCCAGCAGCTCGGACAGCTCCTATAATTCACCCCTCCACTTT.

Remarks on this clonotype: The missing conserved phenylalanine or tryptophan at the end of this CDR3 makes a read error likely. It is unclear where the CDR3 begins or ends on the DNA, so no DNA is shown, and the CDR3 is as TCRdb lists it. The chain employs TRBV2 and TRBJ1-3; the DNA was not compared with TRBD1, the D call given in the table. Germline values: CDR1 SNHLY, CDR2 FYNNEI. The CDR3 extends over 8 residues, inclusive of both ends. The CDR3 here is CASSEQDT.

Points on this clonotype: This could be a read error, since a much larger clone is one nucleotide away. V is TRBV6-4 and J is TRBJ2-2; a weak D match, TRBD2 (6 bases). CDR3 size: 15 residues. Germline values: CDR1 MRHNA, CDR2 SNTAGT. Trimming left V 6 bases short and J 7 bases short, with 18 bases between. The CDR3 loop is CASSHGERENGELFF. The CDR3 nucleotides read TGTGCCAGCAGCCATGGGGAACGGGAGAACGGGGAGCTGTTTTTT.

This clonotype has a count of ten or more. V and J are TRBV7-8 and TRBJ2-7; TRBD1 matches at 9 bases. The length of the CDR3 is 16 residues. V lost 1 base and J lost 0; bases outside the gene matches: 4. CDR1 and CDR2 (germline): SGHVS, FQNEAQ. The CDR3 sequence is CASSLEGTGLSYEQYF. Here the CDR3 DNA reads TGTGCCAGCAGCTTAGAGGGGACAGGGCTCTCCTACGAGCAGTACTTC.

In this sample, this clonotype turned up a few times. The rearrangement links TRBV25-1 to TRBJ1-1; perhaps TRBD1 as D (6 bases). V lost 6 bases and J 0 bases, leaving 11 bases between the germline ends. The CDR3 consists of 14 residues. Germline-derived CDR1 and CDR2 are MGHDK and SYGVNS. The CDR3 spells CASRTTGMNTEAFF. CDR3 DNA sequence: TGTGCCAGCAGAACGACAGGAATGAACACTGAAGCTTTCTTT.

This clonotype was recorded a few times. The chain has TRBV5-6 and TRBJ2-3, with TRBD2 identical over 7 bases. Per the germline V gene, CDR1 is SGHDT and CDR2 is YYEEEE. V trimming: 0 bases; J trimming: 3 bases; junction bases outside the gene matches: 7. The CDR3 runs 16 residues. CDR3 loop: CASSLAGGRSTDTQYF. CDR3 DNA sequence: TGTGCCAGCAGCTTGGCCGGCGGGAGATCAACAGATACGCAGTATTTT.